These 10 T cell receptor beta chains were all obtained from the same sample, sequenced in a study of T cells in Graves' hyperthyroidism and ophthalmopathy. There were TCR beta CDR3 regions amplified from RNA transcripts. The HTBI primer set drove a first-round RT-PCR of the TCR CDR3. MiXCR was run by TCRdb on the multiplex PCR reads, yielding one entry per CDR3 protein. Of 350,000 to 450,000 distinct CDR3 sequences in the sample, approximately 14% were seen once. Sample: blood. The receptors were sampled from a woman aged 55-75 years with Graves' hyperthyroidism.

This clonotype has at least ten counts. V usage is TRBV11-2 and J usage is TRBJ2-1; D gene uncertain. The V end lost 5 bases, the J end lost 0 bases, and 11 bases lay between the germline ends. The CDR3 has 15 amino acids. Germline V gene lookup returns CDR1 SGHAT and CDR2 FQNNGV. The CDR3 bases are TGTGCCAGCAGCCCGACATCAAGCTCCTACAATGAGCAGTTCTTC. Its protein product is CASSPTSSSYNEQFF.

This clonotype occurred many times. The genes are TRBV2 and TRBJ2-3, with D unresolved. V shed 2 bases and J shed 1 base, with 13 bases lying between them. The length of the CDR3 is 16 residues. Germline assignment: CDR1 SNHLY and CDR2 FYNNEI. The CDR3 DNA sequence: TGTGCCAGCAGTGAAATGCCGACTGGTGGCACAGATACGCAGTATTTT. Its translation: CASSEMPTGGTDTQYF.

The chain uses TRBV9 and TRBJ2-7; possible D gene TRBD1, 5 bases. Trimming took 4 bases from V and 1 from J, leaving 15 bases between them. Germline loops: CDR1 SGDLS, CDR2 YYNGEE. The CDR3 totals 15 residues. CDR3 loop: CASSTGAGLSYEQYF. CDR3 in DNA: TGTGCCAGCAGCACAGGAGCAGGCCTTTCCTACGAGCAGTACTTC.

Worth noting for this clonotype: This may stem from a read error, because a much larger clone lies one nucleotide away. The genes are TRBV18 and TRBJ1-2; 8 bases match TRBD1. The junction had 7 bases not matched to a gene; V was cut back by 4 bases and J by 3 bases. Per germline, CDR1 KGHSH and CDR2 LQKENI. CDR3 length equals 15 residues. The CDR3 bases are TGTGCCAGCTCACACCAGGGGGCCCAGGACTATGGCTACACCTTC. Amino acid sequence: CASSHQGAQDYGYTF.

CDR3 residues: CASSYSGGINYGYTF. CDR3 sequence (DNA): TGTGCCAGCAGTTACTCTGGGGGGATAAACTATGGCTACACCTTC. The rearrangement links TRBV6-2 or TRBV6-3 to TRBJ1-2; D is perhaps TRBD1 (5 bases). CDR3 length equals 15 residues. Trimming took off 0 bases at V and 2 bases at J, with 10 bases between the two ends. Germline V CDR1 and CDR2: MNHEY, SVGEGT.

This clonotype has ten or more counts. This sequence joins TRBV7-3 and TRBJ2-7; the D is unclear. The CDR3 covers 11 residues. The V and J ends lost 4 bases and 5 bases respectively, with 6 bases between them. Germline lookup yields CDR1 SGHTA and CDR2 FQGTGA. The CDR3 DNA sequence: TGTGCCAGCAGCTCCCGGAACGAGCAGTACTTC. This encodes CASSSRNEQYF.

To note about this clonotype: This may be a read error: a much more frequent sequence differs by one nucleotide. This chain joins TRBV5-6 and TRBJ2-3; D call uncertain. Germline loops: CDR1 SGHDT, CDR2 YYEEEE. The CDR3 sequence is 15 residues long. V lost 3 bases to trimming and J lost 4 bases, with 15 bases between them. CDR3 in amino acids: CASSSELGTPDTQYF. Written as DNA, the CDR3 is TGTGCCAGCAGCTCGGAGTTGGGTACACCAGATACGCAGTATTTT.

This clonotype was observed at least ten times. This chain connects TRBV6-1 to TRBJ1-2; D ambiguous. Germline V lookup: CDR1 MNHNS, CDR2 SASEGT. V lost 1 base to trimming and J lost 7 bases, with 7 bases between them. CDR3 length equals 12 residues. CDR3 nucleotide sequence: TGTGCCAGCAGTGAAGGGGCCGGTGGCTACACCTTC. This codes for CASSEGAGGYTF.

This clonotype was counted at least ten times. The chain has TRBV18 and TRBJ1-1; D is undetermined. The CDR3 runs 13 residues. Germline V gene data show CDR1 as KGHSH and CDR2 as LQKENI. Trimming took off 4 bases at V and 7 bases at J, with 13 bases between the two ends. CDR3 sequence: CASSQTEYLEAFF. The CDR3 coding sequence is TGTGCCAGCTCACAAACAGAATACCTTGAAGCTTTCTTT. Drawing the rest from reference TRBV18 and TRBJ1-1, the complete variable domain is NAGVMQNPRHLVRRRGQEARLRCSPMKGHSHVYWYRQLPEEGLKFMVYLQKENIIDESGMPKERFSAEFPKEGPSILRIQQVVRGDSAAYFCASSQTEYLEAFFGQGTRLTVV.

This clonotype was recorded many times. The CDR3 DNA reads as TGTGCCAGCAGCTTGAGACGGACCTCCTACGAGCAGTACTTC. Protein product: CASSLRRTSYEQYF. The rearrangement links TRBV7-2 to TRBJ2-7; D is ambiguous. The CDR3 has 14 residues. V shed 3 bases and J shed 0 bases, with 9 bases lying between them. In germline, CDR1 is SGHTA, CDR2 FQGNSA.